One T cell receptor beta chain is described in this entry. Its antigen is not identified. Single viable CD3+CD4+CD8-CD45RO+ cells were sorted as the memory CD4+ T cells. Donors' CMV status reflects serum IgG against pp150, pp28, p38, p52. This record comes from a study of memory CD4+ T cells and cytomegalovirus serostatus. On the study more broadly: Of the healthy Belgian adults, several were CMV seropositive and 20 to 30 seronegative.

Authors' processing steps: Out-of-frame sequences were removed, leaving 2,204,828 distinct TCRbeta sequences. Clones were read by immunoSEQ multiplex PCR, and TCRdb kept only the in-frame ones, dropping some. The D gene and trimming were derived from the DNA, and the V and J assignments and clone size from that table. This table has 70,000 to 90,000 clones, 60% to 80% appearing once. The CDR3 loop spans 18 amino acids. The germline CDR1 and CDR2 sequences are SGDLS and YYNGEE. Germline trimming cut 3 bases from V and 1 base from J; bases unmatched to any gene: 12. Whole-study results and caveats: Repertoires predicted CMV serostatus with median bootstrapped AUC of approximately 0.94.

Sequencing was carried out using memory CD4+ T cells from blood. The gene calls are TRBV9 and TRBJ1-1; 10 nucleotides match TRBD1. The origin of this receptor is an adult in good health and CMV-seropositive. The CDR3 sequence: CASSEGQGYSGANTEAFF. The DNA for the CDR3 is TGTGCCAGCAGCGAGGGACAGGGGTATTCCGGGGCGAACACTGAAGCTTTCTTT. Looking up the rest from reference TRBV9 and TRBJ1-1 gives the full variable domain: DSGVTQTPKHLITATGQRVTLRCSPRSGDLSVYWYQQSLDQGLQFLIQYYNGEERAKGNILERFSAQQFPDLHSELNLSSLELGDSALYFCASSEGQGYSGANTEAFFGQGTRLTVV.